Listed below are T cell receptor beta chains from one sample, sequenced in a study of T cell repertoires in ileal Crohn's disease. Method: immunoSEQ multiplex PCR; TCRdb's copy keeps in-frame clones and lacks some. The data show about 17,000 clones, with approximately 87% seen just once and about a tenth held by the top ten. The source material was ileal tissue. These TCRs come from an adult with Crohn's disease. Both conserved end residues are part of each CDR3. Each record gives: V gene, clone size, CDR3 length, J gene, CDR3 protein. Clone size is given for some rows only: seen once, a few or many times, or a class if the clone is expanded.

V: TRBV30; size: -; length: 14; J: TRBJ1-4; CDR3: CAWRRGQVDEKLFF
V: TRBV4-1; size: -; length: 13; J: TRBJ2-1; CDR3: CASTQGRADKQFF
V: TRBV5-1; size: -; length: 14; J: TRBJ1-5; CDR3: CASSQDPASQPQHF
V: TRBV19; size: -; length: 13; J: TRBJ2-7; CDR3: CASSIDGLGEQYF
V: TRBV7-2; size: -; length: 16; J: TRBJ2-1; CDR3: CASSLSGGASYNEQFF
V: TRBV19; size: -; length: 14; J: TRBJ1-6; CDR3: CASRQSSYNSPLHF
V: TRBV5-1; size: -; length: 16; J: TRBJ2-2; CDR3: CASSLATGAATGELFF
V: TRBV9; size: -; length: 14; J: TRBJ1-6; CDR3: CASSRGDQNSPLHF
V: TRBV11-1; size: -; length: 13; J: TRBJ2-7; CDR3: CASSTSGGYEQYF
V: TRBV7-2; size: few; length: 16; J: TRBJ1-4; CDR3: CASSSRTGGINEKLFF
V: TRBV13; size: -; length: 15; J: TRBJ2-6; CDR3: CASSPSGAGANVLTF
V: TRBV9; size: -; length: 14; J: TRBJ1-6; CDR3: CASSPRDREGVLHF
V: TRBV7-9; size: few; length: 17; J: TRBJ2-6; CDR3: CASSFPKMRAGANVLTF
V: TRBV19; size: -; length: 15; J: TRBJ2-2; CDR3: CASSISGEGTGELFF
V: TRBV5-1; size: -; length: 14; J: TRBJ2-7; CDR3: CASKAGPDFYEQYF
V: TRBV7-9; size: -; length: 14; J: TRBJ1-2; CDR3: CASTLQGSDYGYTF
V: TRBV18; size: once; length: 13; J: TRBJ1-5; CDR3: CASSPTQDQPQHF
V: TRBV5-6; size: few; length: 12; J: TRBJ2-3; CDR3: CASSLGRDTQYF
V: TRBV5-1; size: -; length: 15; J: TRBJ1-2; CDR3: CASSLRGRGNYGYTF
V: TRBV11-2; size: -; length: 15; J: TRBJ2-5; CDR3: CASRPERGGLETQYF
V: TRBV7-9; size: -; length: 15; J: TRBJ1-1; CDR3: CASSLRAGSGTEAFF
V: TRBV5-1; size: -; length: 15; J: TRBJ2-1; CDR3: CASSFGAGPYNEQFF
V: TRBV6-5; size: -; length: 15; J: TRBJ1-6; CDR3: CASSPWTGPRGGLHF
V: TRBV13; size: -; length: 14; J: TRBJ1-1; CDR3: CASSFPTEGTEAFF
V: TRBV23-1; size: -; length: 16; J: TRBJ1-1; CDR3: CASSRRDTPMNTEAFF
V: TRBV4-1; size: -; length: 18; J: TRBJ2-6; CDR3: CASSPRTSGATGANVLTF
V: TRBV29-1; size: -; length: 12; J: TRBJ1-1; CDR3: CSGGQLNTEAFF